This T cell receptor (beta chain) was documented in a study of cytomegalovirus exposure and HLA in healthy donors. CDR3 length equals 15 residues. Per germline, CDR1 SGHNT and CDR2 YENEEA. V was pared by 5 bases and J by 9 bases, with 6 bases of the junction left unmatched. PCR primers comprised 60 Vbeta and 13 Jbeta primers. Here immunoSEQ multiplex PCR was the method, and the copy in TCRdb shows in-frame clones only, minus some. Among over 250,000 clones listed, roughly 89% were seen once. The sequence came from a man in his forties or fifties in good health and CMV-seropositive. The sequencing sample was made of PBMCs. The chain links TRBV11-3 to TRBJ2-1, with TRBD2 identical over 14 bases. Here the CDR3 DNA reads TGTGCCAGCAGCCCGGGACTAGCGGGAGCTATTGAGCAGTTCTTC. Translating it yields CASSPGLAGAIEQFF.